This T cell receptor beta chain was found in a study of Tregs in tolerant kidney transplant recipients. As regards this clone: Its antigen is not known. The read ends 3 residues early relative to the CDR3; the germline J gene fills the gap.

The protocol was immunoSEQ multiplex PCR, while the TCRdb copy is restricted to in-frame clones and leaves out a portion. The table counts thousands of clones; around 6% lies in the top ten. Overall study results and limits: No direct test of biological reproducibility was done here.

V lost 3 bases to trimming and J lost 3 bases, with 9 bases between them. The CDR3 loop spans 14 amino acids. From germline, CDR1 is SGHAT and CDR2 FQNNGV. Recipients received nonmyeloablative bone marrow transplants from related graft donors, with transient mixed chimerism. Unstimulated Tregs (CD4+CD25+CD127-) and CD4+CD25- non-Tregs were sorted from PBMCs. The sample consisted of CD4+ T cells from blood (PBMCs), taken 6 months after the transplant. V usage is TRBV11-2 and J usage is TRBJ2-1; D gene ambiguous. The clonotype comes from a human patient who received a combined kidney and bone marrow transplant. The graft donor may be the source of some T cells. The sequenced part of the CDR3 DNA is TGTGCCAGCAGCTTGGGCGCCAACTACAATGAG. As protein: CASSLGANYNE. The whole CDR3 is CASSLGANYNEQFF.